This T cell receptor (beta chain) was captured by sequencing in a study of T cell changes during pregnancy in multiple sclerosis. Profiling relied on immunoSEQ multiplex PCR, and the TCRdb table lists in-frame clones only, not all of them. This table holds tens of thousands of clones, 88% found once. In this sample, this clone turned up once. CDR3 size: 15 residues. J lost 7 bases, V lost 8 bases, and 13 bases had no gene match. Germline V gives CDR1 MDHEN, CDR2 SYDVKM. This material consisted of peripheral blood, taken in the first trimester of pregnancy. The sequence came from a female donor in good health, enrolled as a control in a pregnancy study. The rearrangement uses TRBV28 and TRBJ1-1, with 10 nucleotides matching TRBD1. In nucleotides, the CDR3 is TGTGCCAGCCGTTCCAGGGACAGGGGAAGTGGTGAAGCTTTCTTT. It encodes CASRSRDRGSGEAFF.